These 14 T cell receptor beta chains were all obtained from the same sample, sequenced in a study of blood T cell repertoires in COVID-19. Some clones are missing from TCRdb's copy, which holds only in-frame ones; the method was immunoSEQ multiplex PCR. The profile shows some 150,000 clones, about 86% of them singletons. Material: peripheral blood. The receptors here all came from a woman aged 45-59 years with active or convalescent COVID-19.

The chain couples TRBV30 to TRBJ1-4; a weak D match, TRBD1 (6 bases). CDR1 and CDR2 (germline): GTSNPN, SVGIG (reference sequence). V was shortened by 5 bases and J by 6 bases, with 16 bases between the two germline ends. The CDR3 spans 14 residues. In DNA, the CDR3 is TGTGCCTGGGTTACCAGGGGAAAGGATGAAAAACTGTTTTTT. This encodes CAWVTRGKDEKLFF. Full variable domain (missing parts from reference TRBV30 and TRBJ1-4): SQTIHQWPATLVQPVGSPLSLECTVEGTSNPNLYWYRQAAGRGLQLLFYSVGIGQISSEVPQNLSASRPQDRQFILSSKKLLLSDSGFYLCAWVTRGKDEKLFFGSGTQLSVL.

This clone was recorded only once. The chain couples TRBV27 to TRBJ1-5; 11 bases are a match to TRBD1. The CDR3 has 20 residues. J gave up 2 bases and V 4 bases, and 16 bases lay outside the gene matches. Germline assignment: CDR1 MNHEY and CDR2 SMNVEV (reference sequence). CDR3 nucleotide sequence: TGTGCCAGCAGTTCGCAGGCCCTTTACGGGACAGGGGGGGGCAATCAGCCCCAGCATTTT. This gives the protein CASSSQALYGTGGGNQPQHF.

This chain connects TRBV7-9 to TRBJ2-7; 10 bases are a match to TRBD1. Germline trimming cut 5 bases from V and 2 bases from J; bases unmatched to any gene: 3. The CDR3 is 14 residues long. Germline values: CDR1 SEHNR, CDR2 FQNEAQ (reference sequence). The CDR3 region has the DNA TGTGCCAGCAGCCCGGGACAGGGGACCTACGAGCAGTACTTC. Residues: CASSPGQGTYEQYF.

V is TRBV6-6 and J is TRBJ2-1; D remains ambiguous. CDR3 size: 15 residues. V lost 6 bases to trimming and J lost 9 bases, with 21 bases between them. Germline V lookup: CDR1 MNHNY, CDR2 SVGAGI (reference sequence). For the CDR3, the DNA is TGTGCCAGCAGCTCCCTGGGTGGTGGGCCCGGTGAGCAGTTCTTC. It specifies CASSSLGGGPGEQFF.

V and J are TRBV7-8 and TRBJ1-3, with 7 bases matching TRBD1. This CDR3 has 14 residues. Germline assignment: CDR1 SGHVS and CDR2 FQNEAQ. Trimming took 5 bases from V and 2 from J; bases not matched to a gene: 3. The CDR3 bases are TGTGCCAGCAGCCGAGGGACAGCTGGAAACACCATATATTTT. It yields the protein CASSRGTAGNTIYF.

This chain links TRBV5-1 with TRBJ2-5; D may be TRBD2 (5 bases). The CDR3 extends over 14 amino acids. Germline CDR1 is SGHRS and CDR2 is YFSETQ. Trimming took 4 bases from V and 3 from J, leaving 13 bases between them. The CDR3 region is CASSPGGREETQYF. The CDR3 DNA is TGCGCCAGCAGCCCCGGAGGTCGAGAAGAGACCCAGTACTTC.

The genes are TRBV7-9 and TRBJ2-7, with 8 positions matching TRBD1. Germline trimming cut 2 bases from V and 5 bases from J; bases unmatched to any gene: 8. Germline V lookup: CDR1 SEHNR, CDR2 FQNEAQ (reference sequence). This CDR3 has 15 residues. CDR3 sequence: CASSLYRTGKDEQYF. In nucleotides, the CDR3 is TGTGCCAGCAGCTTATATCGGACAGGGAAAGACGAGCAGTACTTC. Full variable domain (outside the CDR3, taken from reference TRBV7-9 and TRBJ2-7): DTGVSQNPRHKITKRGQNVTFRCDPISEHNRLYWYRQTLGQGPEFLTYFQNEAQLEKSRLLSDRFSAERPKGSFSTLEIQRTEQGDSAMYLCASSLYRTGKDEQYFGPGTRLTVT.

The chain joins TRBV18 to TRBJ1-1; weak D call: TRBD1 (5 bases). Looked up from germline, CDR1 is KGHSH and CDR2 is LQKENI. Deletions cut 0 bases from V and 4 bases from J, with 18 bases between. The CDR3 extends over 17 amino acids. In nucleotides, the CDR3 is TGTGCCAGCTCACCACCGGGGCAGGAAAGGTGGAGCACTGAAGCTTTCTTT. Its translation is CASSPPGQERWSTEAFF.

The V gene is TRBV7-9, the J gene TRBJ1-1; the match to TRBD1 covers 8 bases. CDR3 length: 14 residues. CDR1 and CDR2 (germline): SEHNR, FQNEAQ (reference sequence). The V and J ends lost 5 bases and 5 bases, in that order; junction bases with no gene match: 7. CDR3 region: CASSDRGGLTEAFF. CDR3 in DNA: TGTGCCAGCAGCGACAGGGGAGGGTTGACTGAAGCTTTCTTT.

The V call is TRBV15, the J call TRBJ2-6; maybe TRBD2 (8 bases). Germline CDR1 reads LNHNV; CDR2 reads YYDKDF (reference sequence). The V gene lost 2 bases and the J gene lost 0 bases, with 23 bases spanning the gap. The CDR3 has 21 amino acids. The DNA for the CDR3 is TGTGCCACCAGCAGATATTTCGGGAGGGGGCTGACAGGCTCTGGGGCCAACGTCCTGACTTTC. Translated: CATSRYFGRGLTGSGANVLTF.

The chain uses TRBV7-2 and TRBJ2-1, with TRBD2 matching over 8 bases. The CDR3 is 17 residues long. Germline V lookup: CDR1 SGHTA, CDR2 FQGNSA. V gave up 2 bases and J gave up 8 bases; unmatched junction bases: 14. CDR3 amino acids: CASSLSFSGLAGHEQFF. DNA of the CDR3: TGTGCCAGCAGCTTATCATTTTCGGGGCTAGCGGGTCATGAGCAGTTCTTC.

The chain carries TRBV4-1 and TRBJ1-2, with 8 bases identical to TRBD1. CDR1 and CDR2 from the germline V gene are MGHRA and YSYEKL. The CDR3 length is 15 residues. The V gene end was trimmed by 4 bases and the J gene end by 8 bases; junction bases not matched to a gene: 12. The CDR3 DNA reads TGCGCCAGCAGCCCCCGACAGGGGACGCCCGAGGGCTACACCTTC. Translation gives CASSPRQGTPEGYTF.

The CDR3 here is CASRLRTETPEAFF. Here the CDR3 DNA reads TGTGCCAGTAGGTTAAGGACAGAGACTCCTGAAGCTTTCTTT. This chain uses TRBV19 with TRBJ1-1, with D possibly being TRBD1 (6 bases). Germline CDR1 LNHDA, CDR2 SQIVND (reference sequence). The CDR3 has 14 residues. Trimming left V 6 bases short and J 6 bases short, with 17 bases between.

This clone was seen a few times. The chain combines TRBV10-3 with TRBJ2-7, with TRBD2 matching over 8 bases. CDR1 is ENHRY, CDR2 SYGVKD, per germline. V was clipped by 10 bases and J by 6 bases; unmatched bases: 8. The length of the CDR3 is 12 residues. The CDR3 DNA reads as TGTGCCACCTCCGGGACTAGGATCGAGCAGTACTTC. This encodes CATSGTRIEQYF.